This TCR beta chain emerged from a study of T cell responses to AZD1222 COVID-19 vaccine. Concerning this clone itself: As yet, its antigen is unknown.

Study results and limitations: Females made up more of the donors, who were largely white British, and clonal diversity may have come out too low. Baseline seropositives among AZD1222 recipients totaled only 5 or 6.

Generated by immunoSEQ multiplex PCR, the TCRdb table keeps only in-frame clones and is missing some. The sample shows some 150,000 clones, approximately 88% of them seen only once. V was pared by 0 bases and J by 3 bases, with 14 bases between. Looked up from germline, CDR1 is SGHNT and CDR2 is YENEEA. This CDR3 contains 16 residues. This TCR came from an adult in good health. V and J are TRBV11-3 and TRBJ2-5; D may be TRBD2 (6 bases). The sample in question was peripheral blood, obtained on day 0 of AZD1222 vaccination. CDR3 region: CASSLDHRGGKETQYF. CDR3 nucleotide sequence: TGTGCCAGCAGCTTAGATCACCGCGGCGGGAAAGAGACCCAGTACTTC.